This TCR beta chain was profiled in a study of Ad26.COV2.S vaccination and SARS-CoV-2 variants. Libraries were prepared by immunoSEQ multiplex PCR; TCRdb keeps only in-frame clonotypes and omits some of them. The repertoire holds under 150,000 clones, with about nine tenths as singletons. Study conclusions and caveats: Measurements of TCR breadth and depth may have given underestimates of the total T cell responses. Placebo and vaccine recipients had non-spike TCR breadth that was similar.

V lost 4 bases and J 2 bases, leaving 16 bases between the germline ends. This CDR3 is 16 amino acids long. Germline V gene sequence: CDR1 SGHRS, CDR2 YFSETQ. A note on this clone: Its antigen is unknown.

The TCR was taken from a human donor who had recovered from COVID-19. The sample in question was peripheral blood, obtained after recovery from COVID-19. V and J are TRBV5-1 and TRBJ1-3; tentative D call: TRBD1 (5 bases). The DNA of the CDR3 is TGCGCCAGCAGCATGATATCAGGGACTACTGGAAACACCATATATTTT. Its translation: CASSMISGTTGNTIYF.